The rows below give T cell receptor beta chains drawn from one sample of a study of blood T cells in healthy people across ages. A single record per CDR3 protein comes from TCRdb applying MiXCR to the 5' RACE reads. Altogether around 1,900,000 distinct CDR3 sequences are present, 39% being singletons, with the ten largest covering about 21%. The sample taken for sequencing was blood. The receptor source for this set is a human donor in good health. Both conserved end residues are part of each CDR3. A D gene is named only where the DNA matches it firmly. Only part of the rows carry a size: once, few, many, or a class if the clone is expanded.

clone_size | d_call | j_call | v_call | cdr3_nt | cdr3_aa
NA | TRBD2 | TRBJ2-5 | TRBV12-3/TRBV12-4 | TGTGCCAGCAGTTCAGGGACTAGCGGCAGACAAGAGACCCGGTACTTC | CASSSGTSGRQETRYF
many | NA | TRBJ2-5 | TRBV29-1 | TGCAGCGCTGGGGTGTCGGTAATGGAGACCCAGTACTTC | CSAGVSVMETQYF
NA | NA | TRBJ1-2 | TRBV9 | TGTGCCAGCAGCGTAGCCCTGAGCGTAGGAGGAGGTAGCGGCTACACCTTC | CASSVALSVGGGSGYTF
few | TRBD1 | TRBJ1-5 | TRBV4-1 | TGCGCCAGCAGCGTACGTACAGGGGCGGACAGCAATCAGCCCCAGCATTTT | CASSVRTGADSNQPQHF
NA | TRBD1 | TRBJ1-2 | TRBV12-3/TRBV12-4 | TGTGCCAGCAGTCAAACGACAGGGATGAATGGCTACACCTTC | CASSQTTGMNGYTF
NA | NA | TRBJ2-1 | TRBV3-1 | TGTGCCAGCAGCCAAGAATATATGACAGGCAGGGGCTACAATGAGCAGTTCTTC | CASSQEYMTGRGYNEQFF
few | NA | TRBJ2-7 | TRBV29-1 | TGCAGCGCTGGAATAAGGGGCGACGAGCAGTACTTC | CSAGIRGDEQYF
few | TRBD1 | TRBJ1-2 | TRBV4-1 | TGCGCCAGCAGCCAGAGGGACAGAGGTAACTATGGCTACACCTTC | CASSQRDRGNYGYTF
NA | NA | TRBJ2-5 | TRBV7-9 | TGCGCCAGCAGCCCACCCGGAGGGAGACTAGAGCAGTACTTC | CASSPPGGRLEQYF
NA | NA | TRBJ2-5 | TRBV27 | TGTGCCAGCAGTTTATCGATGAGGCGTGGTAACAGGGAGTACTTC | CASSLSMRRGNREYF
NA | NA | TRBJ1-4 | TRBV7-3 | TGTGCCAGCAGCTTAGAGCCCGGAGCGGGTGAAAAACTGTTTTTT | CASSLEPGAGEKLFF
NA | NA | TRBJ2-5 | TRBV7-2 | TGTGCCAGCAGCTTAGAGGTCCTTAGGGAGACCCAGTACTTC | CASSLEVLRETQYF
NA | TRBD1 | TRBJ2-5 | TRBV20-1 | TGCAGTGCTTGGGTAACCTCGACAGGGCAGGCCCAAGAGACCCAGTACTTC | CSAWVTSTGQAQETQYF
once | TRBD1 | TRBJ2-7 | TRBV7-2 | TGTGCCAGCAGCATAGACAGGGGGTCAGTCGACGAGCAGTACTTC | CASSIDRGSVDEQYF
many | NA | TRBJ2-6 | TRBV5-1 | TGCGCCAGCAGCCCAACTAGCTCTGGGGCCAACGTCCTGACTTTC | CASSPTSSGANVLTF
NA | NA | TRBJ2-1 | TRBV9 | TGTGCCAGCAGCTTGCAAGACAGGAGCTTCTACAATGAGCAGTTCTTC | CASSLQDRSFYNEQFF
NA | TRBD1 | TRBJ1-2 | TRBV12-3/TRBV12-4 | TGTGCCAGCAGCCTCTCAAGAGGGGGCGGTGGCTACACCTTC | CASSLSRGGGGYTF
NA | NA | TRBJ2-7 | TRBV6-2/TRBV6-3 | TGTGTCAGCAGTTACGGATACGAGCAGTACTTC | CVSSYGYEQYF
NA | NA | TRBJ2-7 | TRBV6-6 | TGTGCCAGCAGTTACTCGACTATCACCTACGAGCAGTACTTC | CASSYSTITYEQYF
NA | NA | TRBJ2-1 | TRBV13 | TGTGCCAGCAGCCGCGGGGCTTTGAATGAGCAGTTCTTC | CASSRGALNEQFF
few | NA | TRBJ1-1 | TRBV7-9 | TGTGCCAGCAGCCCCCACAGACTCATGAACACTGAAGCTTTCTTT | CASSPHRLMNTEAFF
NA | TRBD2 | TRBJ2-7 | TRBV27 | TGTGCCAGCAATCCGCGGGGGGGCTACGAGCAGTACTTC | CASNPRGGYEQYF
NA | NA | TRBJ2-1 | TRBV11-2 | TGTGCCAGCAGCTTCTTGGAGGGGAATGAGCAGTTCTTC | CASSFLEGNEQFF
NA | TRBD1 | TRBJ2-7 | TRBV12-3/TRBV12-4 | TGTGCCAACAGTCTGAGGACAGGTGGCTCCTACGAGCAGTACTTC | CANSLRTGGSYEQYF
NA | TRBD1 | TRBJ2-7 | TRBV27 | TGTGCCAGCAGTGGACAGGGGCGCCCCTCCTACGAGCAGTACTTC | CASSGQGRPSYEQYF